The next 26 T cell receptor beta chains were all read from a single sample in a study of blood T cell repertoires in COVID-19. The protocol was immunoSEQ multiplex PCR, while the TCRdb copy is restricted to in-frame clones and leaves out a portion. The sample has around 100,000 clones; approximately 90% are singletons. Specimen: peripheral blood. These receptors all stem from a man between 50 and 59 years old with active COVID-19.

This sequence joins TRBV11-3 and TRBJ2-1; the match to TRBD2 covers 8 bases. The CDR3 totals 14 residues. V dropped 2 bases and J dropped 10; count of bases not matched to a gene: 7. Germline CDR1 SGHNT, CDR2 YENEEA. The CDR3 DNA reads TGTGCCAGCAGCTTATCCTCAACTAGCGGCGAGCAGTTCTTC. Its translation: CASSLSSTSGEQFF. Filled out from reference TRBV11-3 and TRBJ2-1, the complete variable domain reads EAGVVQSPRYKIIEKKQPVAFWCNPISGHNTLYWYLQNLGQGPELLIRYENEEAVDDSQLPKDRFSAERLKGVDSTLKIQPAELGDSAVYLCASSLSSTSGEQFFGPGTRLTVL.

This chain links TRBV9 with TRBJ1-2; tentatively, D is TRBD1 (5 bases). The germline V gene encodes CDR1 SGDLS and CDR2 YYNGEE. V was cut by 0 bases and J by 8 bases, with 17 bases left in between. This CDR3 is 15 amino acids long. This CDR3 is CASSVGAPGFRGYTF. The CDR3 DNA reads as TGTGCCAGCAGCGTAGGGGCCCCAGGGTTTAGGGGCTACACCTTC. Complete variable domain (other parts from reference TRBV9 and TRBJ1-2): DSGVTQTPKHLITATGQRVTLRCSPRSGDLSVYWYQQSLDQGLQFLIQYYNGEERAKGNILERFSAQQFPDLHSELNLSSLELGDSALYFCASSVGAPGFRGYTFGSGTRLTVV.

This clone was counted a single time. The chain employs TRBV27 and TRBJ2-1; TRBD2 aligns across 10 bases. CDR1 is MNHEY and CDR2 is SMNVEV in the germline V gene (reference sequence). CDR3 length: 17 amino acids. V shed 4 bases, J shed 3 bases, and the junction held 9 bases outside the gene matches. The chain's CDR3 is CASSSNLGTSVYNEQFF. The CDR3 bases are TGTGCCAGCAGTTCCAACCTAGGGACTAGCGTCTACAATGAGCAGTTCTTC.

V is TRBV19 and J is TRBJ2-1, with TRBD2 matching 10 bases. The CDR3 is 15 amino acids. CDR1 and CDR2 (germline): LNHDA, SQIVND (reference sequence). Trimming cost V 3 bases and J 8 bases; bases outside gene matches: 7. For the CDR3, the DNA is TGTGCCAGTAGTATCGAGCGGGGGGGCCGGGATGAGCAGTTCTTC. This gives the protein CASSIERGGRDEQFF.

The gene calls are TRBV27 and TRBJ1-2, with 12 bases lining up with TRBD1. V lost 4 bases, J lost 7 bases, and 7 bases stayed unmatched. This CDR3 is built from 15 residues. Germline V gene sequence: CDR1 MNHEY, CDR2 SMNVEV (reference sequence). CDR3 region: CASSSPGQGASGYTF. In DNA, the CDR3 is TGTGCCAGCAGTTCACCGGGACAGGGGGCGAGTGGCTACACCTTC.

The V gene is TRBV4-1, the J gene TRBJ2-3, with 8 bases aligning to TRBD2. CDR3 length: 17 residues. Germline V gives CDR1 MGHRA, CDR2 YSYEKL. Germline trimming cut 1 base from V and 5 bases from J; bases unmatched to any gene: 11. In DNA form, the CDR3 reads TGCGCCAGCAGCCAAGGGAACAGCGGGGGTGTGAGAGATACGCAGTATTTT. Translated: CASSQGNSGGVRDTQYF.

The chain recombines TRBV24-1 with TRBJ2-1; 13 bases match TRBD2. Germline trimming cut 4 bases from V and 8 bases from J; bases unmatched to any gene: 4. Germline V gives CDR1 KGHDR, CDR2 SFDVKD. CDR3 size: 15 residues. CDR3 loop: CATSEGTSGTDEQFF. DNA for the CDR3: TGTGCCACCAGTGAGGGGACTAGCGGGACGGATGAGCAGTTCTTC.

J is TRBJ1-2 and V is TRBV27; D is perhaps TRBD1 (5 bases). Germline-derived CDR1 and CDR2 are MNHEY and SMNVEV (reference sequence). The CDR3 loop spans 15 amino acids. Trimming took off 3 bases at V and 4 bases at J, with 15 bases between the two ends. The CDR3 DNA reads TGTGCCAGCAGTTTTCGCCAGGGCAGTCGCTATGGCTACACCTTC. It codes for CASSFRQGSRYGYTF.

The chain has TRBV2 and TRBJ1-3; the D is unclear. The CDR3 covers 11 residues. Per germline, CDR1 SNHLY and CDR2 FYNNEI. Trimming took 10 bases from V and 2 from J, leaving 6 bases between them. CDR3: CATSAGNTIYF. The CDR3 DNA sequence: TGTGCCACCAGCGCTGGAAACACCATATATTTT. The full variable domain, its missing parts supplied by reference TRBV2 and TRBJ1-3, is EPEVTQTPSHQVTQMGQEVILRCVPISNHLYFYWYRQILGQKVEFLVSFYNNEISEKSEIFDDQFSVERPDGSNFTLKIRSTKLEDSAMYFCATSAGNTIYFGEGSWLTVV.

J is TRBJ1-2 and V is TRBV5-8; possibly TRBD1 for D (6 bases). Germline V gene data show CDR1 as SGHTS and CDR2 as YDEGEE. The CDR3 loop spans 14 amino acids. V was pared by 4 bases and J by 2 bases, with 12 bases between. CDR3 protein: CASSTTGQNYGYTF. CDR3 bases: TGTGCCAGCAGCACAACCGGACAGAACTATGGCTACACCTTC. Looking up the rest from reference TRBV5-8 and TRBJ1-2 gives the full variable domain: EAGVTQSPTHLIKTRGQQATLRCSPISGHTSVYWYQQALGLGLQFLLWYDEGEERNRGNFPPRFSGRQFPNYSSELNVNALELEDSALYLCASSTTGQNYGYTFGSGTRLTVV.

The chain recombines TRBV3-1 (or the pseudogene TRBV3-2) with TRBJ2-2, with D maybe TRBD2 (6 bases). This CDR3 is 14 amino acids long. Germline V gene sequence: CDR1 LGHDT, CDR2 YNNKEL (reference sequence). Between the trimmed V and J ends, which lost 5 bases and 6 bases, there was a span of 13 bases. CDR3 in DNA: TGTGCCAGCAGCGCTAGGCGGGATGCCGGGGAGCTGTTTTTT. The encoded protein is CASSARRDAGELFF.

The gene calls are TRBV4-1 and TRBJ2-7; D uncertain. The germline V and J ends were trimmed by 0 bases and 2 bases, with 14 bases remaining between them. The CDR3 loop spans 16 amino acids. Germline V gene lookup returns CDR1 MGHRA and CDR2 YSYEKL. CDR3 DNA sequence: TGCGCCAGCAGCCAAGAGTGGCAAATCTCAACCTACGAGCAGTACTTC. As protein: CASSQEWQISTYEQYF.

This clone occurred once. The chain uses TRBV5-1 and TRBJ1-1; weak D call: TRBD1 (6 bases). Germline loops: CDR1 SGHRS, CDR2 YFSETQ. The V and J ends lost 4 bases and 4 bases respectively, with 17 bases between them. This CDR3 is 15 amino acids long. The chain's CDR3 is CASSRANGRGTEAFF. The DNA for the CDR3 is TGCGCCAGCAGCCGTGCTAACGGCAGGGGCACTGAAGCTTTCTTT.

V is TRBV6-5 and J is TRBJ2-7; 12 positions match TRBD1. Unmatched junction bases numbered 8, after V lost 6 bases and J lost 5 bases. Germline values: CDR1 MNHEY, CDR2 SVGAGI. The CDR3 totals 15 residues. The CDR3: CASRSIGTGGNEQYF. The CDR3, as DNA: TGTGCCAGCAGGTCTATCGGGACAGGGGGCAACGAGCAGTACTTC.

V and J are TRBV6-5 and TRBJ2-6; D is perhaps TRBD1 (8 bases). Germline loops: CDR1 MNHEY, CDR2 SVGAGI. This CDR3 has 15 residues. V lost 10 bases and J lost 4, with 17 bases in between. The CDR3 loop is CATRTGTNGANVLTF. In DNA form, the CDR3 reads TGTGCCACTCGGACAGGGACTAACGGGGCCAACGTCCTGACTTTC.

The chain joins TRBV7-7 to TRBJ2-5; the match to TRBD2 covers 9 bases. J gave up 4 bases and V 1 base, and 4 bases lay outside the gene matches. Germline V gene sequence: CDR1 SSHAT, CDR2 FNYEAQ (reference sequence). The CDR3 sequence is 15 residues long. The CDR3 nucleotides are TGTGCCAGCAGCTTAGGGCTAGCGGGAAGAGAGACCCAGTACTTC. Translated, it gives CASSLGLAGRETQYF.

The gene calls are TRBV6-6 and TRBJ2-7, with D possibly being TRBD1 (5 bases). Trimming pared 7 bases from V and 1 base from J, leaving 8 bases between. Germline CDR1 is MNHNY and CDR2 is SVGAGI (reference sequence). The CDR3 runs to 12 residues. The CDR3: CASMDNSYEQYV. CDR3 DNA: TGTGCCAGCATGGACAATTCCTACGAGCAGTACGTC.

The CDR3 DNA follows: TGTGCCAGCAGCTACAATCGGGGGGAGGGCCTTTCCAATGAGCAGTTCTTC. It specifies CASSYNRGEGLSNEQFF. The chain recombines TRBV5-4 with TRBJ2-1; TRBD2 matches at 7 bases. The CDR3 runs 17 residues. V trimming: 3 bases; J trimming: 6 bases; junction bases outside the gene matches: 15. The germline CDR1 and CDR2 sequences are SGHNT and YYREEE (reference sequence).

The rearrangement joins TRBV19 to TRBJ2-3; 11 nucleotides agree with TRBD2. V trimming: 4 bases; J trimming: 5 bases; junction bases outside the gene matches: 8. Germline V lookup: CDR1 LNHDA, CDR2 SQIVND (reference sequence). This CDR3 has 16 amino acids. The CDR3 DNA follows: TGTGCCAGTAGTAGCCTTAGCGGGGGGGCCGGAGATACGCAGTATTTT. Its protein product is CASSSLSGGAGDTQYF.

The rearrangement joins TRBV18 to TRBJ2-6; a possible D gene is TRBD1 (5 bases). V was trimmed by 8 bases and J by 7 bases, leaving 15 bases between them. This CDR3 is built from 14 residues. Germline V lookup: CDR1 KGHSH, CDR2 LQKENI. The CDR3 DNA reads as TGTGCCAGCAGAGGCCTCAGGGTCGCCAACGTCCTGACTTTC. Residues: CASRGLRVANVLTF.

The chain links TRBV5-5 to TRBJ1-4; 7 bases line up with TRBD1. CDR3 length: 14 amino acids. Losses at the gene ends were 3 bases for V and 5 bases for J; bases not matched to a gene: 4. CDR1 is SGHKS and CDR2 is YYEKEE in the germline V gene (reference sequence). The CDR3 DNA is TGTGCCAGCAGCTGGGACAGCAGGAATGAAAAACTGTTTTTT. Translated: CASSWDSRNEKLFF.

This chain links TRBV15 with TRBJ2-7; 9 nucleotides agree with TRBD1. Unmatched junction bases numbered 8, after V lost 1 base and J lost 4 bases. The CDR3 spans 16 residues. Germline CDR1 and CDR2: LNHNV and YYDKDF (reference sequence). CDR3 sequence: CATSRVLGTGNYEQYF. The CDR3 bases are TGTGCCACCAGCAGAGTTCTAGGGACAGGGAATTACGAGCAGTACTTC.

The chain employs TRBV7-6 and TRBJ1-3, with D possibly TRBD1 on 6 matching bases. In germline, CDR1 is SGHVS, CDR2 FNYEAQ. The ends were cut back, 4 bases at V and 2 bases at J, with 12 bases in the middle. This CDR3 spans 15 amino acids. The CDR3 loop is CASSSGVRPGNTIYF. The CDR3 DNA reads TGTGCCAGCAGCTCAGGGGTACGGCCTGGAAACACCATATATTTT.

The chain links TRBV10-1 to TRBJ2-7, with D maybe TRBD1 (6 bases). The CDR3 covers 16 residues. Germline loops: CDR1 WNHNN, CDR2 SYGVQD (reference sequence). V shed 11 bases and J shed 0 bases, with 23 bases lying between them. DNA for the CDR3: TGCGCCTGTGCGTCCCGGCCGGGACACATCTCCTACGAGCAGTACGTC. It encodes CACASRPGHISYEQYV.

The chain is built from TRBV6-2 or TRBV6-3 and TRBJ1-1, with D tentatively TRBD1 (5 bases). Per germline, CDR1 MNHEY and CDR2 SVGEGT. The V gene lost 0 bases and the J gene lost 3 bases, with 8 bases spanning the gap. This CDR3 has 14 residues. The chain's CDR3 is CASSYSRQYTEAFF. The CDR3, as DNA: TGTGCCAGCAGTTACTCGAGACAGTACACTGAAGCTTTCTTT.

The chain joins TRBV10-3 to TRBJ1-1; 9 nucleotides match TRBD1. Germline CDR1 reads ENHRY; CDR2 reads SYGVKD. The CDR3 is 14 residues long. V dropped 5 bases and J dropped 6; count of bases not matched to a gene: 7. The DNA for the CDR3 is TGTGCCATCAGTTCCGGGACAGGGATGGCTGAAGCTTTCTTT. Its translation: CAISSGTGMAEAFF.